The sequence of this T cell receptor beta chain was determined in a study of shared clonotypes between healthy human individuals. Across the study: Contributing individuals were two females and a few males aged 18 to 49.

It was at deep level that the assay was run. In the authors' methods: From ImmunoSEQ came sequences covering only the junction and carrying no quality scores, so filtering differed. Profiling relied on immunoSEQ multiplex PCR, and the TCRdb table lists in-frame clones only, not all of them. V, J and clone size derive from that table, while D and trimming were established from the DNA sequence. Of about 2.1 million clones listed, around 95% were seen once; the top ten hold around 1.7%. About this clone itself: Its antigen is unknown.

Naive CD8 cells, CD45RO-negative and positively selected for CCR7, excluded terminally differentiated effector memory CD45RA+ cells. Overall study results and limits: Rarefaction curves obtained for sorted subsets showed sequencing incomplete despite large depth.

The sequenced sample consisted of naive CD8+ T cells from PBMCs. This TCR was sampled from a man between 18 and 35 years old in good health. Some clones in this sample may be carry-over from other donors' samples.

Here the CDR3 reads CASSILGTGVGDTDTQYF. For the CDR3, the DNA is TGTGCCAGTAGTATTCTTGGGACAGGGGTAGGCGACACAGATACGCAGTATTTT. This sequence joins TRBV19 and TRBJ2-3; 10 bases align to TRBD1. The CDR3 sequence is 18 residues long. The germline V gene has CDR1 LNHDA and CDR2 SQIVND (reference sequence). J was trimmed by 2 bases and V by 3 bases; bases with no gene match: 11.